Described below is a single TCR beta chain sequence and its context. Its antigen remains unknown. These data come from a study of OX40 agonist ivuxolimab in advanced cancers. The study, taken as a whole, reports: Clonal expansion from baseline to week 6 occurred in both CD4+ and CD8+ T cells.

Sequencing was performed with immunoSEQ multiplex PCR; in TCRdb, only in-frame clones are kept and a portion is missing. The table records tens of thousands of clones, about 88% of them present only once. With 5 bases removed from V and 2 bases from J, the gap between germline ends came to 12 bases. Looked up from germline, CDR1 is WNHNN and CDR2 is SYGVQD (reference sequence). The CDR3 runs 14 residues. Autoimmune disease history or systemic immunosuppression barred patients. The TCR sequence derives from an adult with an advanced solid tumor such as melanoma, head and neck, liver or kidney cancer. The chain combines TRBV10-1 with TRBJ2-5, with TRBD2 as a possible D gene (5 bases). The input for sequencing was CD4+ or CD8+ T cells sorted from blood, taken in a trial of the OX40 agonist ivuxolimab. The CDR3 DNA reads as TGCGCCAGCAGTCCCGGCGGGCGTCAAGAGACCCAGTACTTC. It codes for CASSPGGRQETQYF.